This entry features one TCR beta chain sequence. The antigen is not known. The data were produced by immunoSEQ multiplex PCR, yet TCRdb's version contains in-frame clones alone and is incomplete. The table shows around 170,000 clones, with 88% occurring only once. The data are from a study of cytomegalovirus exposure and HLA in healthy donors. The study, taken as a whole, reports: Some TCR beta chains (roughly 150 of them) were listed as cytomegalovirus-associated. Confirmation in vitro established that a few CMV-associated chains were specific for CMV antigens. Reportedly, diagnosis of cytomegalovirus status by the classifier showed high specificity and sensitivity.

Per germline, CDR1 SGHDT and CDR2 YYEEEE. The CDR3 is made up of 12 amino acids. Trimming cost V 3 bases and J 5 bases, with 8 bases left between them. This chain links TRBV5-6 with TRBJ1-1, with D unclear. The sequence derives from a man in his late teens or twenties in good health and CMV-seronegative. Sequenced input: PBMCs. CDR3 coding DNA: TGTGCCAGCAGCTCCGGTCTTACTGAAGCTTTCTTT. Translated, it gives CASSSGLTEAFF.